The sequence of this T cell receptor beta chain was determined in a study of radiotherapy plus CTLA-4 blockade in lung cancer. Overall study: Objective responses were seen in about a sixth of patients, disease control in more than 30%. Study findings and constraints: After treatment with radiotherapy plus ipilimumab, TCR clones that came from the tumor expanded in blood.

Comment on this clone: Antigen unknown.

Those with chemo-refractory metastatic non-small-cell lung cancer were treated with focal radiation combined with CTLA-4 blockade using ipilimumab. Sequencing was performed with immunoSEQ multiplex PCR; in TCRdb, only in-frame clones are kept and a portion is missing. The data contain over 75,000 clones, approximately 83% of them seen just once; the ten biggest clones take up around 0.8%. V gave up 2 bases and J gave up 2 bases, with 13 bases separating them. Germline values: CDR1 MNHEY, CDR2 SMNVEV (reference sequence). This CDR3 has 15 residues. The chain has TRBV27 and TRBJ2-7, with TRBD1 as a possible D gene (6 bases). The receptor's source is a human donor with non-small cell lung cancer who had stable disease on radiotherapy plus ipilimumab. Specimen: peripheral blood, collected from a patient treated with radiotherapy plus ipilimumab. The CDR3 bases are TGTGCCAGCAGTTTACGGCAGGGGACGACCTACGAGCAGTACTTC. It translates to CASSLRQGTTYEQYF.